The clone carrying this TCR beta chain was detected only once. These data belong to a study of blood T cells in healthy people across ages. Primed by a sample-barcoded 5' primer and a J-beta primer mix, a second PCR proceeded for 7 to 11 cycles. Via MiXCR, TCRdb re-called the 5' RACE reads, giving one row per CDR3 protein. The sample lists 780,000 or so distinct CDR3 sequences, around three fifths occurring once. CDR1 is DFQATT, CDR2 SNEGSKA, per germline (reference sequence). The trim removed 3 bases at V and 10 bases at J, leaving 6 bases unmatched. CDR3 length: 12 residues. The chain joins TRBV20-1 to TRBJ2-1, with TRBD2 matching over 7 bases. The receptor's source is a man in his forties in good health. Input material: blood. The CDR3 here is CSARPSGYEQFF. CDR3 coding DNA: TGCAGTGCTAGGCCTAGCGGTTACGAGCAGTTCTTC.